This TCR beta chain came from a study of ipilimumab plus nivolumab after autologous stem cell transplantation. Study overall: The DLBCL cohort had primary refractory and relapsed disease, with 18-month progression-free survival of approximately 87% and 28%.

The study's findings and limits: Per the authors, repertoire, Treg and microbiota data justify further study.

Starting 14 to 28 days after autologous transplant, ipilimumab 1 mg/kg was given. Patients got 3 mg/kg IV nivolumab weeks 1, 4, 7, 10, then biweekly through week 26. V lost 4 bases and J lost 6; bases outside the gene matches: 2. Germline CDR1 and CDR2: MNHNY and SVGAGI (reference sequence). The length of the CDR3 is 13 residues. Libraries were prepared by immunoSEQ multiplex PCR; TCRdb keeps only in-frame clonotypes and omits some of them. The profile shows tens of thousands of clones, over 80% of them singletons. In regard to this clone: No antigen is known for it.

This chain joins TRBV6-6 and TRBJ2-1; 8 bases fit TRBD1. The TCR comes from a male donor with diffuse large B-cell lymphoma. This sample comprised PBMCs, obtained in a trial of ipilimumab plus nivolumab as post-transplant consolidation. CDR3 coding DNA: TGTGCCAGCAGTTTGGACAGGGTCAATGAGCAGTTCTTC. The encoded protein is CASSLDRVNEQFF.